A selection of T cell receptor beta chains follows, all from one sample in a study of blood T cell repertoires in COVID-19. Libraries were prepared by immunoSEQ multiplex PCR; TCRdb keeps only in-frame clonotypes and omits some of them. Here the sample spans over 15,000 clones, more than 85% being singletons. The sequencing sample was made of peripheral blood. Every receptor here comes from a man between 65 and 79 years old with acute or convalescent COVID-19. The CDR3 runs from the conserved cysteine through the conserved F or W. Each record gives: J gene, clone size, D gene, V gene, CDR3 protein, CDR3 DNA. A D gene is named only where the DNA matches it firmly. Expanded clones are given a class, and other clones once, few, many or no size at all.

TRBJ1-5,.,TRBD1,TRBV14,CASSQFQGARDQPQHF,TGTGCCAGCAGCCAATTTCAGGGGGCGCGGGATCAGCCCCAGCATTTT
TRBJ1-5,.,.,TRBV4-3,CASSQDRDVGQPQHF,TGCGCCAGCAGCCAAGACAGGGATGTAGGTCAGCCCCAGCATTTT
TRBJ2-5,.,.,TRBV4-1,CASSQDRDIQETQYF,TGCGCCAGCAGCCAAGACCGGGACATCCAAGAGACCCAGTACTTC
TRBJ2-7,.,.,TRBV25-1,CASSQPQVPISYEQYF,TGTGCCAGCAGCCAACCACAGGTCCCAATCTCCTACGAGCAGTACTTC
TRBJ2-3,.,TRBD1,TRBV28,CASGDSSTDTQYF,TGTGCCAGCGGGGACAGTTCCACAGATACGCAGTATTTT
TRBJ1-2,once,.,TRBV5-1,CASSFNGGNYGYTF,TGCGCCAGCAGCTTCAATGGGGGGAACTATGGCTACACCTTC
TRBJ1-1,.,.,TRBV19,CASSIDRATEAFF,TGTGCCAGTAGTATAGACAGGGCCACTGAAGCTTTCTTT
TRBJ1-5,.,.,TRBV28,CASSFPRSSSNQPQHF,TGTGCCAGCAGTTTCCCCCGGAGCAGTAGCAATCAGCCCCAGCATTTT
TRBJ2-7,.,TRBD1,TRBV19,CASSLGQGSYEQYF,TGTGCCAGTAGTCTCGGACAGGGGTCCTACGAGCAGTACTTC
TRBJ1-1,.,TRBD1,TRBV5-6,CASRQGENTEAFF,TGTGCCAGCAGACAGGGGGAGAACACTGAAGCTTTCTTT
TRBJ1-2,.,TRBD1,TRBV18,CASSPPSRDSYGYTF,TGTGCCAGCTCACCACCGTCCCGGGACAGCTATGGCTACACCTTC
TRBJ2-1,.,TRBD2,TRBV5-6,CASSWDAGLAGQFF,TGTGCCAGCAGCTGGGACGCCGGACTAGCGGGACAGTTCTTC
TRBJ2-2,.,.,TRBV7-3,CASSFASTGELFF,TGTGCCAGCAGCTTCGCTAGCACCGGGGAGCTGTTTTTT
TRBJ1-3,.,.,TRBV25-1,CASNGESGNTIYF,TGTGCCAGCAACGGGGAATCAGGAAACACCATATATTTT
TRBJ1-6,.,TRBD1,TRBV4-2,CASSQSTDRSSYNSPLHF,TGTGCCAGCAGCCAATCCACGGACAGGAGCTCCTATAATTCACCCCTCCACTTT
TRBJ2-5,.,TRBD1,TRBV5-1,CASSLAGTGYGETQYF,TGCGCCAGCAGCTTGGCCGGGACAGGGTATGGGGAGACCCAGTACTTC